The 15 T cell receptor beta chains listed next were all sequenced from one sample in a study of OX40 agonist ivuxolimab in advanced cancers. Sequencing was performed with immunoSEQ multiplex PCR; in TCRdb, only in-frame clones are kept and a portion is missing. Of more than 65,000 clones in the sample, 70% to 90% were seen once. Source: CD4+ or CD8+ T cells sorted from blood, taken in a trial of the OX40 agonist ivuxolimab. All receptors come from an adult with an advanced solid tumor such as melanoma, head and neck, liver or kidney cancer.

The chain joins TRBV18 to TRBJ2-2, with D maybe TRBD2 (5 bases). The V end was cut by 1 base, the J end by 7 bases, with 13 bases between. Germline V lookup: CDR1 KGHSH, CDR2 LQKENI. The CDR3 loop spans 15 amino acids. Here the CDR3 DNA reads TGTGCCAGCTCACCACGGCAGGTCGGGGACGGGGAGCTGTTTTTT. Translation: CASSPRQVGDGELFF.

The chain couples TRBV19 to TRBJ1-2, with a possible D match to TRBD1 (5 bases). The CDR3 is made up of 12 amino acids. Germline V lookup: CDR1 LNHDA, CDR2 SQIVND (reference sequence). Trimming pared 7 bases from V and 8 bases from J, leaving 14 bases between. CDR3 DNA: TGTGCCAGTATTGGGGGGATCGAGGGCTACACCTTC. It translates to CASIGGIEGYTF.

This chain joins TRBV10-3 and TRBJ1-2, with D perhaps matching TRBD1 (6 bases). The CDR3 has 13 amino acids. CDR1 is ENHRY and CDR2 is SYGVKD in the germline V gene. Between the trimmed V and J ends, which lost 5 bases and 2 bases, there was a span of 9 bases. This chain's CDR3 is CAISPGQNYGYTF. The CDR3, as DNA: TGTGCCATCAGTCCGGGACAAAACTATGGCTACACCTTC.

This clone was counted once. The chain is built from TRBV30 and TRBJ1-6, with a weak D call TRBD1 (6 bases). Deletions cut 4 bases from V and 7 bases from J, with 11 bases between. CDR1 is GTSNPN, CDR2 SVGIG, per germline (reference sequence). This CDR3 has 13 amino acids. The CDR3 here is CAWTLGGNSPLHF. For the CDR3, the DNA is TGTGCCTGGACCCTAGGGGGGAATTCACCCCTCCACTTT.

The table lists this clone with a count of one. This chain connects TRBV2 to TRBJ2-1; D perhaps matches TRBD2 (7 bases). The V gene's germline CDR1 is SNHLY and CDR2 FYNNEI. The CDR3 covers 16 residues. Deletions cut 6 bases from V and 7 bases from J, with 22 bases between. The CDR3 DNA sequence: TGTGCCAGCAGCCCCGAAGGGGGGGGGCTTATAAATGAGCAGTTCTTC. Translation gives CASSPEGGGLINEQFF.

This clone was counted a single time. The rearrangement joins TRBV7-8 to TRBJ2-7; TRBD2 agrees at 10 bases. V was clipped by 0 bases and J by 2 bases; unmatched bases: 7. This CDR3 contains 17 residues. Germline V gene data show CDR1 as SGHVS and CDR2 as FQNEAQ. The CDR3 region has the DNA TGTGCCAGCAGCTTAGCGTCTAGCGGGGGCCTACCCTACGAGCAGTACTTC. Amino acids: CASSLASSGGLPYEQYF.

This chain links TRBV5-1 with TRBJ2-5; 7 bases are shared with TRBD2. Trimming took 5 bases from V and 1 from J; bases not matched to a gene: 5. Germline V gene sequence: CDR1 SGHRS, CDR2 YFSETQ. CDR3 length equals 14 residues. The CDR3 DNA is TGCGCCAGCAGTTATCAGCGGGGCCAAGAGACCCAGTACTTC. This gives the protein CASSYQRGQETQYF.

This clone has a single count. The CDR3 DNA sequence: TGTGCCAGCAGCCTGTTGGGGGGCGGAACGGAGACCCAGTACTTC. As protein: CASSLLGGGTETQYF. The chain combines TRBV5-4 with TRBJ2-5; D is tentatively TRBD1 or TRBD2 (6 bases each). CDR3 length equals 15 residues. From germline, CDR1 is SGHNT and CDR2 YYREEE (reference sequence). Trimming cost V 4 bases and J 5 bases, with 18 bases left between them.

Only one count was recorded for this clone. This sequence joins TRBV5-1 and TRBJ2-2; a possible D gene is TRBD2 (5 bases). Per the germline V gene, CDR1 is SGHRS and CDR2 is YFSETQ. The CDR3 runs to 13 residues. Trimming shortened V by 4 bases and J by 1 base, and 5 bases separated the two germline ends. CDR3 protein: CASSAGNTGELFF. The CDR3 DNA is TGCGCCAGCAGCGCGGGGAACACCGGGGAGCTGTTTTTT.

Written as DNA, the CDR3 is TGTGCCAGCAGTTACAACCGACAGACCGAAGCTTTCTTT. Residues: CASSYNRQTEAFF. The V and J genes are TRBV6-6 and TRBJ1-1, with TRBD1 as a possible D gene (5 bases). There are 13 residues in the CDR3. Trimming took 2 bases from V and 8 from J, leaving 12 bases between them. Germline V CDR1 and CDR2: MNHNY, SVGAGI (reference sequence).

This chain uses TRBV5-4 with TRBJ2-5; D is unresolved. From germline, CDR1 is SGHNT and CDR2 YYREEE (reference sequence). The CDR3 runs to 13 residues. V dropped 4 bases and J dropped 5 bases, with 12 bases sitting between them. Here the CDR3 DNA reads TGTGCCAGCAGCCTGGCGGTCCGGGAGACCCAGTACTTC. This translates into CASSLAVRETQYF.

This chain uses TRBV10-3 with TRBJ2-3, with D possibly being TRBD2 (7 bases). CDR1 and CDR2 from the germline V gene are ENHRY and SYGVKD. This CDR3 has 14 amino acids. With 10 bases removed from V and 0 bases from J, the gap between germline ends came to 14 bases. The CDR3 DNA is TGTGCCACCCGGGGGGCGGGAAGCACAGATACGCAGTATTTT. As protein: CATRGAGSTDTQYF.

The rearrangement links TRBV29-1 to TRBJ2-7, with D uncertain. The CDR3 is 14 amino acids. Germline CDR1 SQVTM, CDR2 ANQGSEA. The V gene lost 8 bases and the J gene lost 0 bases, with 17 bases spanning the gap. CDR3: CSPPPLIPSYEQYF. CDR3 nucleotides: TGCAGCCCCCCCCCGTTGATCCCCTCCTACGAGCAGTACTTC.

This clone has just a few counts. V gene TRBV27 combines with J gene TRBJ2-3; D is perhaps TRBD2 (7 bases). This CDR3 region has 15 residues. V was pared by 6 bases and J by 6 bases, with 19 bases between. Germline V gene lookup returns CDR1 MNHEY and CDR2 SMNVEV (reference sequence). The CDR3 nucleotides read TGTGCCAGCAGCCCCCAGCGGGGAGGGGGTGATACGCAGTATTTT. It encodes CASSPQRGGGDTQYF.

The V and J genes are TRBV28 and TRBJ1-2; weak D call: TRBD1 (5 bases). The germline gives CDR1 MDHEN, CDR2 SYDVKM. Trimming removed 2 bases from V and 6 bases from J, with 13 bases in between. This CDR3 has 14 residues. CDR3 coding DNA: TGTGCCAGCAGTTTAGTATTTGGGGGGAATGGCTACACCTTC. This gives the protein CASSLVFGGNGYTF.